Below are 30 T cell receptor beta chains sequenced from a single sample in a study of CD8 T cells in Susac syndrome. The authors reverse transcribed 0.5 to 1 ug RNA with random hexamers. TCRdb re-called the immunoSEQ multiplex PCR reads with MiXCR, one entry per CDR3 protein. The repertoire includes 70,000 or so distinct CDR3 sequences, approximately 95% of them detected once, and 0.24% sits in the top ten. The sample comprised CD8+ T cells from PBMCs. These receptors came from a human donor in good health.

The chain links TRBV19 to TRBJ2-1; D unresolved. Between the trimmed V and J ends, which lost 5 bases and 3 bases, there was a span of 11 bases. The CDR3 totals 14 residues. Germline V lookup: CDR1 LNHDA, CDR2 SQIVND (reference sequence). The CDR3 is CASSASLGYNEQFF. DNA of the CDR3: TGTGCCAGTAGTGCCTCTCTAGGCTACAATGAGCAGTTCTTC. Looking up the rest from reference TRBV19 and TRBJ2-1 gives the full variable domain: DGGITQSPKYLFRKEGQNVTLSCEQNLNHDAMYWYRQDPGQGLRLIYYSQIVNDFQKGDIAEGYSVSREKKESFPLTVTSAQKNPTAFYLCASSASLGYNEQFFGPGTRLTVL.

The CDR3 loop reads CASKAEAAPKETQYF. In DNA, the CDR3 is TGTGCCAGCAAGGCCGAGGCGGCCCCGAAGGAGACCCAGTACTTC. The chain employs TRBV11-2 and TRBJ2-5; D remains ambiguous. V was clipped by 7 bases and J by 5 bases, with 20 bases between them. This CDR3 is built from 15 residues. Germline assignment: CDR1 SGHAT and CDR2 FQNNGV.

The chain joins TRBV24-1 to TRBJ2-2, with 7 bases that match TRBD1. This CDR3 region has 14 residues. In germline, CDR1 is KGHDR, CDR2 SFDVKD. Losses at the gene ends were 7 bases for V and 4 bases for J; bases not matched to a gene: 5. This CDR3 reads CATRGTVGTGELFF. CDR3 in DNA: TGTGCCACCAGGGGGACAGTGGGCACCGGGGAGCTGTTTTTT.

The V gene is TRBV12-3 or TRBV12-4, the J gene TRBJ1-2; D is unresolved. This CDR3 spans 12 amino acids. Trimming removed 0 bases from V and 3 bases from J, with 2 bases in between. The CDR3 DNA follows: TGTGCCAGCAGTTTAGCTCACTATGGCTACACCTTC. Protein sequence: CASSLAHYGYTF.

This chain uses TRBV18 with TRBJ2-2; the D is unclear. This CDR3 contains 14 residues. Germline loops: CDR1 KGHSH, CDR2 LQKENI. Trimming stripped 0 bases from V and 4 bases from J, with 6 bases between. The CDR3 nucleotides are TGTGCCAGCTCACCACCGTCAAGCACCGGGGAGCTGTTTTTT. This translates into CASSPPSSTGELFF.

V and J are TRBV7-9 and TRBJ2-2; D uncertain. Per germline, CDR1 SEHNR and CDR2 FQNEAQ (reference sequence). Trimming cost V 3 bases and J 5 bases, with 16 bases left between them. This CDR3 is 16 amino acids long. CDR3: CASSFSDGLLTGELFF. For the CDR3, the DNA is TGTGCCAGCAGCTTTTCGGACGGCCTACTGACCGGGGAGCTGTTTTTT. The whole variable domain, filled in from reference TRBV7-9 and TRBJ2-2, reads DTGVSQNPRHKITKRGQNVTFRCDPISEHNRLYWYRQTLGQGPEFLTYFQNEAQLEKSRLLSDRFSAERPKGSFSTLEIQRTEQGDSAMYLCASSFSDGLLTGELFFGEGSRLTVL.

The chain joins TRBV29-1 to TRBJ2-5, with D perhaps TRBD1 or TRBD2 (6 bases each). Germline V gene sequence: CDR1 SQVTM, CDR2 ANQGSEA. The CDR3 loop spans 12 amino acids. V shed 4 bases and J shed 4 bases, with 10 bases lying between them. This chain's CDR3 is CSVVEGGETQYF. CDR3 DNA: TGCAGCGTTGTCGAGGGGGGAGAGACCCAGTACTTC.

The chain carries TRBV7-9 and TRBJ2-2, with D possibly matching TRBD1 (5 bases). The CDR3 has 14 amino acids. Germline V gene lookup returns CDR1 SEHNR and CDR2 FQNEAQ (reference sequence). V dropped 3 bases and J dropped 6 bases, with 11 bases sitting between them. The CDR3 DNA sequence: TGTGCCAGCAGCTTTCAACAGGTCCCCGGGGAGCTGTTTTTT. It yields the protein CASSFQQVPGELFF.

V and J are TRBV28 and TRBJ2-7, with D possibly called TRBD1 or TRBD2 (6 bases each). Germline V gene sequence: CDR1 MDHEN, CDR2 SYDVKM. Trimming pared 6 bases from V and 3 bases from J, leaving 15 bases between. The CDR3 contains 14 residues. CDR3 sequence: CASRTRGVNYEQYF. The CDR3 region has the DNA TGTGCCAGCAGGACTAGGGGGGTGAACTACGAGCAGTACTTC.

J is TRBJ1-4 and V is TRBV19; possible D gene TRBD1, 5 bases. The V and J ends lost 6 bases and 2 bases respectively, with 16 bases between them. Germline CDR1 LNHDA, CDR2 SQIVND (reference sequence). CDR3 length equals 16 residues. Here the CDR3 DNA reads TGTGCCAGTAGCCAACCGGGGGGAGGCACTAATGAAAAACTGTTTTTT. Its translation: CASSQPGGGTNEKLFF.

The J gene is TRBJ1-5, the V gene TRBV30; tentative D call: TRBD1 (6 bases). The CDR3 covers 13 residues. Germline V gives CDR1 GTSNPN, CDR2 SVGIG (reference sequence). Deletions cut 4 bases from V and 3 bases from J, with 10 bases between. The CDR3 DNA follows: TGTGCCTGGAATGGGGGCTTCAATCAGCCCCAGCATTTT. Translation: CAWNGGFNQPQHF. Full variable domain (outside the CDR3, taken from reference TRBV30 and TRBJ1-5): SQTIHQWPATLVQPVGSPLSLECTVEGTSNPNLYWYRQAAGRGLQLLFYSVGIGQISSEVPQNLSASRPQDRQFILSSKKLLLSDSGFYLCAWNGGFNQPQHFGDGTRLSIL.

This clonotype came up once. The V gene is TRBV29-1, the J gene TRBJ1-1; D not certain. The CDR3 totals 13 residues. Between the trimmed V and J ends, which lost 8 bases and 8 bases, there was a span of 21 bases. Germline assignment: CDR1 SQVTM and CDR2 ANQGSEA. CDR3 coding DNA: TGCAGCCACGGTGGCGATTCTTGGGGAGAAGCTTTCTTT. Residues: CSHGGDSWGEAFF.

CDR3 amino acids: CASSGDQGTQYF. In DNA form, the CDR3 reads TGTGCCAGCAGCGGGGACCAGGGTACGCAGTATTTT. The chain is built from TRBV3-1 and TRBJ2-3; D assignment may be TRBD1 or TRBD2 (5 bases each). CDR3 size: 12 residues. CDR1 and CDR2 (germline): LGHDT, YNNKEL (reference sequence). Trimming cost V 5 bases and J 8 bases, with 11 bases left between them.

This chain joins TRBV5-1 and TRBJ2-2; D possibly corresponds to TRBD1 (6 bases). The germline V gene encodes CDR1 SGHRS and CDR2 YFSETQ. CDR3 length: 15 amino acids. V was pared by 1 base and J by 2 bases, with 9 bases between. CDR3 region: CASSLTGQNTGELFF. DNA of the CDR3: TGCGCCAGCAGCTTGACGGGACAAAACACCGGGGAGCTGTTTTTT.

The chain carries TRBV20-1 and TRBJ2-2, with a weak D call TRBD2 (6 bases). V gave up 6 bases and J gave up 4 bases, with 12 bases separating them. Germline V gene lookup returns CDR1 DFQATT and CDR2 SNEGSKA (reference sequence). CDR3 length equals 13 residues. CDR3 loop: CSARDLATGELFF. As DNA, the CDR3 is TGCAGTGCCAGGGACTTGGCCACCGGGGAGCTGTTTTTT.

The chain couples TRBV19 to TRBJ1-1, with D unresolved. The germline V gene has CDR1 LNHDA and CDR2 SQIVND (reference sequence). Trimming removed 6 bases at V and 3 bases at J, with 11 bases between. CDR3 length: 13 amino acids. CDR3 bases: TGTGCCAGTAGCCGTTGGGGTTACACTGAAGCTTTCTTT. Protein sequence: CASSRWGYTEAFF.

The sample holds one count of this clonotype. This sequence joins TRBV6-2 or TRBV6-3 and TRBJ1-1; a weak D match, TRBD1 (5 bases). Germline lookup yields CDR1 MNHEY and CDR2 SVGEGT. The CDR3 is made up of 14 amino acids. V gave up 5 bases and J gave up 0 bases, with 10 bases separating them. The CDR3 DNA reads TGTGCCAGCAGTGCGTTCAGGGTGAACACTGAAGCTTTCTTT. It translates to CASSAFRVNTEAFF.

The chain has TRBV7-3 and TRBJ2-2; D could derive from TRBD1 or TRBD2 (6 bases each). The ends were cut back, 2 bases at V and 5 bases at J, with 12 bases in the middle. CDR3 size: 15 residues. From germline, CDR1 is SGHTA and CDR2 FQGTGA. CDR3 nucleotide sequence: TGTGCCAGCAGCTTAGGAGGGGGGATTACCGGGGAGCTGTTTTTT. Amino acid sequence: CASSLGGGITGELFF.

This clonotype was seen just once. The chain uses TRBV7-9 and TRBJ2-3; 13 bases are shared with TRBD2. This CDR3 comprises 15 residues. After removal of 5 bases from V and 11 bases from J, the junction contained 10 bases not matched to a gene. Germline loops: CDR1 SEHNR, CDR2 FQNEAQ (reference sequence). The CDR3 region is CASSRTSGGRLGQYF. The DNA of the CDR3 is TGTGCCAGCAGCCGGACTAGCGGGGGCCGCCTAGGGCAGTATTTT.

The V call is TRBV27, the J call TRBJ2-7; D unresolved. Germline V gene lookup returns CDR1 MNHEY and CDR2 SMNVEV (reference sequence). CDR3 length: 13 residues. Trimming stripped 3 bases from V and 5 bases from J, with 11 bases between. The CDR3 DNA is TGTGCCAGCAGTTTCATGAGTCAGGACGAGCAGTACTTC. Residues: CASSFMSQDEQYF.

This clonotype was detected only once. The rearrangement joins TRBV5-6 to TRBJ2-2; tentatively, D is TRBD1 (5 bases). This CDR3 is 17 amino acids long. The germline V gene has CDR1 SGHDT and CDR2 YYEEEE. Deletions cut 3 bases from V and 4 bases from J, with 19 bases between. CDR3 region: CASSSGPEIMSTGELFF. The CDR3 DNA reads as TGTGCCAGCAGCTCAGGGCCTGAGATAATGTCCACCGGGGAGCTGTTTTTT.

This clonotype was seen just once. The gene calls are TRBV28 and TRBJ2-1, with TRBD2 matching 9 bases. In germline, CDR1 is MDHEN, CDR2 SYDVKM. The CDR3 sequence is 17 residues long. V was pared by 5 bases and J by 7 bases, with 15 bases of the junction left unmatched. The CDR3 nucleotides read TGTGCCAGCAGTCTTCCCCGTAAAGCGGGGGGTTATAATGAGCAGTTCTTC. Its translation: CASSLPRKAGGYNEQFF.

The CDR3 sequence: CASSTGLEAFF. DNA for the CDR3: TGTGCCAGCTCCACAGGGCTCGAAGCTTTCTTT. The chain carries TRBV12-3 or TRBV12-4 and TRBJ1-1, with a tentative D call TRBD1 (6 bases). The CDR3 is 11 residues long. The V gene lost 8 bases and the J gene lost 8 bases, with 12 bases spanning the gap.

The chain carries TRBV6-5 and TRBJ2-3, with TRBD2 identical over 11 bases. Germline loops: CDR1 MNHEY, CDR2 SVGAGI. Trimming took 5 bases from V and 6 from J; bases not matched to a gene: 10. CDR3 length: 16 amino acids. The CDR3 coding sequence is TGTGCCAGCAGTACCCGAGGACTAGCGGGCGCGGATACGCAGTATTTT. Translation: CASSTRGLAGADTQYF.

The V gene is TRBV9, the J gene TRBJ2-1; D uncertain. V dropped 3 bases and J dropped 1 base, with 8 bases sitting between them. This CDR3 comprises 14 residues. Germline V CDR1 and CDR2: SGDLS, YYNGEE. This CDR3 reads CASSALGSYNEQFF. The CDR3 nucleotides read TGTGCCAGCAGCGCATTGGGGTCCTACAATGAGCAGTTCTTC. Combining the CDR3 with reference TRBV9 and TRBJ2-1 gives the whole variable domain DSGVTQTPKHLITATGQRVTLRCSPRSGDLSVYWYQQSLDQGLQFLIQYYNGEERAKGNILERFSAQQFPDLHSELNLSSLELGDSALYFCASSALGSYNEQFFGPGTRLTVL.

The chain carries TRBV5-1 and TRBJ2-2; tentatively, D is TRBD1 or TRBD2 (5 bases each). This CDR3 has 14 amino acids. Trimming took 0 bases from V and 6 from J, leaving 9 bases between them. CDR1 SGHRS and CDR2 YFSETQ come from the germline V gene. CDR3 coding DNA: TGCGCCAGCAGCTTGGCGGGGCCCCCCGGGGAGCTGTTTTTT. Its translation is CASSLAGPPGELFF. The whole variable domain, remainder taken from reference TRBV5-1 and TRBJ2-2, is KAGVTQTPRYLIKTRGQQVTLSCSPISGHRSVSWYQQTPGQGLQFLFEYFSETQRNKGNFPGRFSGRQFSNSRSEMNVSTLELGDSALYLCASSLAGPPGELFFGEGSRLTVL.

The gene calls are TRBV13 and TRBJ2-7; 8 nucleotides match TRBD1. CDR3 length: 16 amino acids. Trimming at V came to 5 bases and at J to 0 bases, leaving 9 bases not matched to a gene. CDR1 is PRHDT and CDR2 is FYEKMQ in the germline V gene (reference sequence). CDR3 nucleotide sequence: TGTGCCAGCAGCGAAACCGGGACAGGCGACTCCTACGAGCAGTACGTC. Translation gives CASSETGTGDSYEQYV.

The genes are TRBV30 and TRBJ1-5, with 7 positions matching TRBD1. Trimming took 3 bases from V and 0 from J; bases not matched to a gene: 5. The CDR3 is 15 residues long. Germline V gene sequence: CDR1 GTSNPN, CDR2 SVGIG (reference sequence). In nucleotides, the CDR3 is TGTGCCTGGAGCGAGACAGGGAATAGCAATCAGCCCCAGCATTTT. This sequence encodes CAWSETGNSNQPQHF.

The rearrangement joins TRBV29-1 to TRBJ1-1; 8 bases match TRBD1. The CDR3 covers 14 residues. V shed 3 bases and J 1 base; nucleotides not matched to a gene: 4. CDR1 and CDR2 from the germline V gene are SQVTM and ANQGSEA. CDR3 bases: TGCAGCGTTGATAAAGGGACAGGGAACACTGAAGCTTTCTTT. This encodes CSVDKGTGNTEAFF.

V and J are TRBV6-5 and TRBJ1-5, with a weak D call TRBD1 (6 bases). Germline loops: CDR1 MNHEY, CDR2 SVGAGI. CDR3 size: 12 residues. V shed 10 bases and J shed 6 bases, with 13 bases lying between them. The CDR3 sequence is CAIGRGSQPQHF. Here the CDR3 DNA reads TGTGCCATCGGCAGGGGCAGTCAGCCCCAGCATTTT.